The T cell receptor beta chain described here comes from a study of T cell clones after liver transplantation. Study findings and constraints: These preliminary findings come from unstandardized post-transplant sampling times.

The assay was immunoSEQ multiplex PCR, and TCRdb's table has in-frame clones only and misses some. The sample shows under 150,000 clones, around nine tenths of them seen only once. The germline V gene encodes CDR1 SEHNR and CDR2 FQNEAQ (reference sequence). This CDR3 contains 15 residues. V lost 5 bases to trimming and J lost 4 bases, with 17 bases between them. Regarding this clone: The antigen is unknown.

The sequence came from a human patient who received a liver transplant. Some of these T cells may belong to the graft donor. Here the sequenced sample was CD4+ T cells from blood, taken 12 months after liver transplant. V and J are TRBV7-9 and TRBJ1-2, with a weak D call TRBD1 (6 bases). CDR3 DNA sequence: TGTGCCAGCAGCCCATACGGGGGCCTGGGCTATGGCTACACCTTC. Its protein product is CASSPYGGLGYGYTF.